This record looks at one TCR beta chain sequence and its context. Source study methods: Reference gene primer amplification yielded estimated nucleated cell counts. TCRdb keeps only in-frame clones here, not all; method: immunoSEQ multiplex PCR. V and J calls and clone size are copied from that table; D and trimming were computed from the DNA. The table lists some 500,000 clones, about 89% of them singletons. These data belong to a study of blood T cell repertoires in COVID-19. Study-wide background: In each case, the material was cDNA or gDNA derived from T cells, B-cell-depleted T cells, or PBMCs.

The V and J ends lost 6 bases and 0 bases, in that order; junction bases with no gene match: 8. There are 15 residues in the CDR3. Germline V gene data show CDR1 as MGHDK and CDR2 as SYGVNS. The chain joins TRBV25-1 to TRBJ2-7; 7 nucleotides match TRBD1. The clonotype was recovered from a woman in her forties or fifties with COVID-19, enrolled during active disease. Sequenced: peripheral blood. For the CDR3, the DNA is TGTGCCAGCAGAGGGACAGTTCCATACTCCTACGAGCAGTACTTC. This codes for CASRGTVPYSYEQYF.